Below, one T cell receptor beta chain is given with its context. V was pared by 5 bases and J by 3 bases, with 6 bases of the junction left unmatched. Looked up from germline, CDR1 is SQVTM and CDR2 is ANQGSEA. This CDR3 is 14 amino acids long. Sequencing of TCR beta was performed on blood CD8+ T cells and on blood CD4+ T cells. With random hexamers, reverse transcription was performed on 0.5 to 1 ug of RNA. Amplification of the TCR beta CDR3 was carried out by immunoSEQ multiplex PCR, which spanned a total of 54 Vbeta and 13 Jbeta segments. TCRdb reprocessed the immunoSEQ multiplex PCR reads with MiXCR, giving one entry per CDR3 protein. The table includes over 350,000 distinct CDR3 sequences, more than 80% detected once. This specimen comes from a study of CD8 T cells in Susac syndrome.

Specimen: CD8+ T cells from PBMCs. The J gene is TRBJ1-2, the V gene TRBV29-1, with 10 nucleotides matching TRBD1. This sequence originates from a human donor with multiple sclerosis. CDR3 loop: CSVYGQGVHYGYTF. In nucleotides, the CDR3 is TGCAGCGTTTACGGACAGGGGGTTCACTATGGCTACACCTTC.